Here is one T cell receptor (beta chain) with its context. The CDR3 extends over 12 amino acids. Germline CDR1 and CDR2: SNHLY and FYNNEI. This record belongs to a study of CXCR3-negative and CXCR3-positive naive CD8 T cells. The authors prepared UMI-labeled TRB cDNA libraries by 5' RACE. TCRdb re-called the 5' RACE reads; one entry per CDR3 protein, DNA not given. The repertoire table contains about 56,000 distinct CDR3 sequences. The sequenced sample consisted of memory CD8+ T cells from blood. V usage is TRBV2 and J usage is TRBJ2-7. This TCR was recovered from a human donor in good health. Some clones in this sample may be carry-over from other donors' samples. CDR3 in amino acids: CASSLNLYEQYF.